The 19 T cell receptor beta chains below all came from one sample that was sequenced in a study of shared clonotypes between healthy human individuals. TCRdb keeps only in-frame clones here, not all; method: immunoSEQ multiplex PCR. The sample lists roughly 2,500,000 clones, roughly 93% occurring once. The sequencing input was naive CD4+ T cells from PBMCs. The subset here: CD45RA+ positively selected. All receptors derive from a man aged 18 to 29 in good health. Some clones in this sample may be carry-over from other donors' samples.

The chain combines TRBV28 with TRBJ1-1; D unclear. V was clipped by 6 bases and J by 5 bases, with 13 bases between them. The CDR3 totals 13 residues. Germline CDR1 is MDHEN and CDR2 is SYDVKM. Here the CDR3 reads CASSRRIGTEAFF. In DNA, the CDR3 is TGTGCCAGCAGCCGCAGGATAGGTACTGAAGCTTTCTTT. Together with reference TRBV28 and TRBJ1-1, the CDR3 gives the full variable domain: DVKVTQSSRYLVKRTGEKVFLECVQDMDHENMFWYRQDPGLGLRLIYFSYDVKMKEKGDIPEGYSVSREKKERFSLILESASTNQTSMYLCASSRRIGTEAFFGQGTRLTVV.

This chain joins TRBV7-2 and TRBJ1-1; D gene unclear. CDR1 and CDR2 (germline): SGHTA, FQGNSA. CDR3 length: 14 amino acids. V was clipped by 1 base and J by 1 base, with 7 bases between them. CDR3 DNA sequence: TGTGCCAGCAGCTTAGGTCCACAGAACACTGAAGCTTTCTTT. The encoded protein is CASSLGPQNTEAFF.

This clone showed up just once. The chain has TRBV7-2 and TRBJ1-1; no clear D. CDR1 and CDR2 from the germline V gene are SGHTA and FQGNSA. The V and J ends lost 5 bases and 0 bases respectively, with 10 bases between them. The CDR3 has 14 amino acids. CDR3 in amino acids: CASSQNSLNTEAFF. The CDR3 DNA reads as TGTGCCAGCAGCCAAAACTCGCTGAACACTGAAGCTTTCTTT.

The gene calls are TRBV7-9 and TRBJ1-6; 9 positions match TRBD1. Germline V lookup: CDR1 SEHNR, CDR2 FQNEAQ (reference sequence). Trimming cost V 5 bases and J 7 bases; bases outside gene matches: 6. The CDR3 is 15 residues long. CDR3 sequence: CASSAWGQGNSPLHF. Written as DNA, the CDR3 is TGTGCCAGCAGCGCCTGGGGACAGGGAAATTCACCCCTCCACTTT.

This chain joins TRBV2 and TRBJ2-5, with no clear D. The ends were cut back, 2 bases at V and 3 bases at J, with 10 bases in the middle. CDR3 length: 14 amino acids. Germline assignment: CDR1 SNHLY and CDR2 FYNNEI. CDR3 nucleotides: TGTGCCAGCAGTGAAAGGGAATTAAAAGAGACCCAGTACTTC. This encodes CASSERELKETQYF.

This chain links TRBV19 with TRBJ1-5; D is perhaps TRBD1 (5 bases). The CDR3 sequence is 14 residues long. V was clipped by 3 bases and J by 6 bases, with 12 bases between them. In germline, CDR1 is LNHDA, CDR2 SQIVND (reference sequence). Here the CDR3 DNA reads TGTGCCAGTAGTATGGTCGGGGGGGTTCAGCCCCAGCATTTT. Amino acids: CASSMVGGVQPQHF.

As concerns this clone: This same CDR3 is encoded by further DNA sequences in the sample. The rearrangement joins TRBV5-1 to TRBJ2-7; D unclear. V dropped 0 bases and J dropped 0 bases, with 7 bases sitting between them. The CDR3 covers 14 residues. CDR1 is SGHRS and CDR2 is YFSETQ in the germline V gene. As DNA, the CDR3 is TGCGCCAGCAGCTTGGTAGGTGGCTCCTACGAGCAGTACTTC. Translation: CASSLVGGSYEQYF.

This clone showed up just once. This chain joins TRBV5-4 and TRBJ2-2; D might be TRBD2 (6 bases). Trimming removed 9 bases at V and 0 bases at J, with 12 bases between. The CDR3 extends over 14 amino acids. Germline V gene lookup returns CDR1 SGHNT and CDR2 YYREEE (reference sequence). In DNA, the CDR3 is TGTGCCACCCGCCGGGAGACGAACACCGGGGAGCTGTTTTTT. This gives the protein CATRRETNTGELFF. Based on the CDR3 plus reference TRBV5-4 and TRBJ2-2, the full variable domain is ETGVTQSPTHLIKTRGQQVTLRCSSQSGHNTVSWYQQALGQGPQFIFQYYREEENGRGNFPPRFSGLQFPNYSSELNVNALELDDSALYLCATRRETNTGELFFGEGSRLTVL.

J is TRBJ2-3 and V is TRBV6-4, with 8 bases aligning to TRBD2. This CDR3 has 16 residues. Germline V gene data show CDR1 as MRHNA and CDR2 as SNTAGT. V lost 0 bases to trimming and J lost 2 bases; unmatched junction nucleotides: 4. The CDR3 DNA is TGTGCCAGCAGTGACTCAGCGGGAGTCTCCACAGATACGCAGTATTTT. It yields the protein CASSDSAGVSTDTQYF.

The rearrangement uses TRBV28 and TRBJ2-4; a possible D gene is TRBD1 (6 bases). Germline CDR1 MDHEN, CDR2 SYDVKM. The CDR3 extends over 16 amino acids. The V gene lost 3 bases and the J gene lost 5 bases, with 17 bases spanning the gap. CDR3 nucleotide sequence: TGTGCCAGCAGTTTGGGGGTACAGGGAAACCAAAACATTCAGTACTTC. Encoded protein: CASSLGVQGNQNIQYF.

V and J are TRBV27 and TRBJ2-7; D tentatively fits TRBD1 or TRBD2 (5 bases each). The germline CDR1 and CDR2 sequences are MNHEY and SMNVEV (reference sequence). The length of the CDR3 is 15 residues. V was pared by 5 bases and J by 4 bases, with 18 bases between. The CDR3 region is CASSDRDPREYEQYF. For the CDR3, the DNA is TGTGCCAGCAGTGATCGGGACCCCAGGGAATACGAGCAGTACTTC.

This CDR3 is CASSEGGWAKETQYF. CDR3 nucleotide sequence: TGTGCCAGCAGTGAAGGGGGGTGGGCTAAAGAGACCCAGTACTTC. This chain joins TRBV6-1 and TRBJ2-5; D could derive from TRBD1 or TRBD2 (5 bases each). This CDR3 is built from 15 residues. The germline V gene encodes CDR1 MNHNS and CDR2 SASEGT. V lost 1 base to trimming and J lost 3 bases, with 12 bases between them.

On this clone itself: This same CDR3 is encoded by further DNA sequences in the sample. For the CDR3, the DNA is TGTGCCAGCAGCGTAGCGGCAGGCGGAAACACCATATATTTT. Amino acids: CASSVAAGGNTIYF. V is TRBV9 and J is TRBJ1-3, with no clear D. Germline V lookup: CDR1 SGDLS, CDR2 YYNGEE. This CDR3 has 14 amino acids. V lost 0 bases, J lost 4 bases, and 8 bases lay in between.

The chain combines TRBV29-1 with TRBJ2-7; TRBD2 aligns across 13 bases. V trimming: 2 bases; J trimming: 7 bases; junction bases outside the gene matches: 8. The CDR3 has 15 residues. Germline loops: CDR1 SQVTM, CDR2 ANQGSEA. The CDR3 spells CSVESRTSGRAEQYF. The DNA of the CDR3 is TGCAGCGTTGAAAGCAGGACTAGCGGGAGAGCTGAGCAGTACTTC.

V and J are TRBV5-1 and TRBJ2-3, with D unresolved. Germline V gives CDR1 SGHRS, CDR2 YFSETQ. This CDR3 is built from 13 residues. The V end lost 6 bases, the J end lost 3 bases, and 11 bases lay between the germline ends. Here the CDR3 reads CASMVGRTDTQYF. CDR3 DNA: TGCGCCAGCATGGTGGGTCGTACAGATACGCAGTATTTT.

The chain recombines TRBV5-1 with TRBJ2-1, with 13 bases fitting TRBD2. Germline assignment: CDR1 SGHRS and CDR2 YFSETQ. CDR3 length: 15 residues. With 6 bases clipped from V and 8 bases from J, the junction kept 8 bases outside the gene matches. CDR3 region: CASTRLAGGQDEQFF. The DNA of the CDR3 is TGCGCCAGCACCCGACTAGCGGGAGGTCAAGATGAGCAGTTCTTC.

The chain combines TRBV18 with TRBJ2-7; D remains unclear. The CDR3 runs to 10 residues. With 5 bases removed from V and 4 bases from J, the gap between germline ends came to 3 bases. Per germline, CDR1 KGHSH and CDR2 LQKENI. This CDR3 is CASSRYEQYF. Here the CDR3 DNA reads TGTGCCAGCTCAAGGTACGAGCAGTACTTC. The full variable domain, with the rest looked up from reference TRBV18 and TRBJ2-7, is NAGVMQNPRHLVRRRGQEARLRCSPMKGHSHVYWYRQLPEEGLKFMVYLQKENIIDESGMPKERFSAEFPKEGPSILRIQQVVRGDSAAYFCASSRYEQYFGPGTRLTVT.

About this clone itself: This same CDR3 is encoded by further DNA sequences in the sample. The rearrangement uses TRBV5-1 and TRBJ2-7; 8 positions match TRBD1. Germline-derived CDR1 and CDR2 are SGHRS and YFSETQ. The CDR3 is 15 residues long. The J segment lost 1 base and the V segment lost 0 bases, leaving 3 bases of the junction unmatched. The CDR3 reads CASSLGTGSSYEQYF. The CDR3 region has the DNA TGCGCCAGCAGCTTGGGGACAGGGAGTTCCTACGAGCAGTACTTC.

On this clone itself: Other DNA variants within this sample encode the same CDR3. V and J are TRBV27 and TRBJ2-2; D gene ambiguous. Germline V lookup: CDR1 MNHEY, CDR2 SMNVEV (reference sequence). The ends were cut back, 2 bases at V and 5 bases at J, with 3 bases in the middle. The CDR3 has 12 amino acids. CDR3 sequence (DNA): TGTGCCAGCAGTTTACTAACCGGGGAGCTGTTTTTT. It specifies CASSLLTGELFF.